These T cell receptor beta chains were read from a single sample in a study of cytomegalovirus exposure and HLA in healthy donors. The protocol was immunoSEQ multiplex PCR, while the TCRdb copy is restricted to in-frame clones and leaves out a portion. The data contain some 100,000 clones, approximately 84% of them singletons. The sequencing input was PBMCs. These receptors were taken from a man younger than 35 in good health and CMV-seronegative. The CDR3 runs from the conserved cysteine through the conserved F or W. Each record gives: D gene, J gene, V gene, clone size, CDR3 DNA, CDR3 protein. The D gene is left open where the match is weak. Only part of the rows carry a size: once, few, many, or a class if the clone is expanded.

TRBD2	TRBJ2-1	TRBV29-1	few	TGCAGCGTTGGCGGGGGGAACCCCTGGAATGAGCAGTTCTTC	CSVGGGNPWNEQFF
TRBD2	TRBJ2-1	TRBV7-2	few	TGTGCCAGCAGCTCAACTCTACTAGCGCCTGAGCAGTTCTTC	CASSSTLLAPEQFF
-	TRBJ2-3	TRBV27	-	TGTGCCAGCAGTTTAAGGCCATCGGCGCGGGCCGACACAGATACGCAGTATTTT	CASSLRPSARADTDTQYF
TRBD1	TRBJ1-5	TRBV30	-	TGTGCCTGGAGAGGACAGGGGGCAAGCAATCAGCCCCAGCATTTT	CAWRGQGASNQPQHF
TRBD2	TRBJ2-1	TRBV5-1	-	TGCGCCAGCAGCCACACTAGCGGGCCCAACAATGAGCAGTTCTTC	CASSHTSGPNNEQFF
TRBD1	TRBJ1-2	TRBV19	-	TGTGCCAGTAGTATGGACCGGGACAGGGACTTCTACACCTTC	CASSMDRDRDFYTF
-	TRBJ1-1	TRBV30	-	TGTGCCTGGAGTGTACGGGTATTGGTGAACACTGAAGCTTTCTTT	CAWSVRVLVNTEAFF
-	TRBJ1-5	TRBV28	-	TGTGCCAGCAGGGGAGGAGGGGTTAGCAATCAGCCCCAGCATTTT	CASRGGGVSNQPQHF
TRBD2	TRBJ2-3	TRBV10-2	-	TGCGCCAGCAGTGATCTCAGCGGGAGGACAGATACGCAGTATTTT	CASSDLSGRTDTQYF
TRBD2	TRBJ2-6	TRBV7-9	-	TGTGCCAGCAGCTTACGTTCGGGACTAGCGGGGGTTGGGGCCAACGTCCTGACTTTC	CASSLRSGLAGVGANVLTF
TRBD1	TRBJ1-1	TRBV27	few	TGTGCCAGCAGCTTAGAAGGGACAGGGGGGGTAGCTTTCTTT	CASSLEGTGGVAFF
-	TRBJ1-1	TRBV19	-	TGTGCCAGTAGTAACAGCAACGTCTGGGCTTTCTTT	CASSNSNVWAFF
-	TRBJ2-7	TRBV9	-	TGTGCCAGCAGCACTGGGAGCTCCTACGAGCAGTACTTC	CASSTGSSYEQYF
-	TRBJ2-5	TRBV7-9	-	TGTGCCAGCTCTCCGCAAGAGACCCAGTACTTC	CASSPQETQYF
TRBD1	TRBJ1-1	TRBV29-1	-	TGCAGCGTTGGGACAGGGCCTGAAGCTTTCTTT	CSVGTGPEAFF
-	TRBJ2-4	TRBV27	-	TGTGCCAGCAGGGGAGCAAGAAACATTCAGTACTTC	CASRGARNIQYF
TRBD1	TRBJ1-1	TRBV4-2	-	TGTGCCAGCAGCCAAGGACAGGGTTTCTTGAACACTGAAGCTTTCTTT	CASSQGQGFLNTEAFF
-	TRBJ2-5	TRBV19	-	TGTGCCAGTAGTATGGACAGACGAAAAGAGACCCAGTACTTC	CASSMDRRKETQYF